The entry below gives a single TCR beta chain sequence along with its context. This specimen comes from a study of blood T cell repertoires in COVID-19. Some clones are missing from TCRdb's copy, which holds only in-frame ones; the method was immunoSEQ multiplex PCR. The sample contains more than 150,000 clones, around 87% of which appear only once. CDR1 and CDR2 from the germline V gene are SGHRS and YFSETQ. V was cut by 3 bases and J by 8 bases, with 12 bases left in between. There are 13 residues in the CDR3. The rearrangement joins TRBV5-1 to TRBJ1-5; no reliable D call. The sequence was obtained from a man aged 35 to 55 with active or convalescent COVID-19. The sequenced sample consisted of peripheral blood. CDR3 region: CASSWAPREPQHF. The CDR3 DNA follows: TGCGCCAGCAGCTGGGCACCGAGAGAGCCCCAGCATTTT.